This record covers a single TCR beta chain. These data are taken from a study of blood T cell repertoires in COVID-19. Across the study: PBMCs, B-cell-depleted T cells, or T cells provided the cDNA or gDNA that made up the material.

Participants, 18 to 89 years old, spanned some 23 US areas. Donors in Cohort 3 who had recovered were those with two negative PCRs, healthcare professional clearance, or resolution of their symptoms. This CDR3 comprises 15 residues. Per the germline V gene, CDR1 is GTSNPN and CDR2 is SVGIG (reference sequence). V was pared by 4 bases and J by 0 bases, with 15 bases between. In the original analysis: Amplification from reference gene primers served as the basis for estimated nucleated cell counts. Clones were read by immunoSEQ multiplex PCR, and TCRdb kept only the in-frame ones, dropping some. V and J calls and clone size follow that table, whereas D and trimming were derived from the DNA. The sample has approximately 400,000 clones; more than 75% are singletons.

The sequencing sample was made of PBMCs or T cells enriched from blood (not recorded which). The TCR sequence derives from a woman aged 18-29 years who had recovered from COVID-19. The rearrangement joins TRBV30 to TRBJ1-1, with D tentatively TRBD1 (5 bases). The CDR3 spells CAWIKTGLMNTEAFF. The CDR3 nucleotides are TGTGCCTGGATTAAAACGGGACTCATGAACACTGAAGCTTTCTTT.